This T cell receptor (beta chain) comes out of a study of blood T cells in healthy people across ages. This clonotype was observed a few times. A sample-barcoded 5' primer and a J-beta primer mix were used in a second PCR of roughly 7 to 12 cycles. TCRdb independently ran MiXCR on the 5' RACE reads; one entry per CDR3 protein. The sample carries some 900,000 distinct CDR3 sequences, 25% to 35% recorded once. This CDR3 region has 16 residues. V was cut by 1 base and J by 7 bases, with 19 bases left in between. The germline gives CDR1 LGHNA, CDR2 YSLEER. The rearrangement links TRBV4-3 to TRBJ1-2; a weak D match, TRBD1 (5 bases). Specimen: blood. The sequence came from a woman older than 75 in good health. DNA for the CDR3: TGCGCCAGCAGCCAAGTTGGGGGGGTCCCCGATGGTGGCTACACCTTC. Its translation is CASSQVGGVPDGGYTF.